One sample yielded the 19 T cell receptor beta chains listed below, sequenced in a study of OX40 agonist ivuxolimab in advanced cancers. Some clones are missing from TCRdb's copy, which holds only in-frame ones; the method was immunoSEQ multiplex PCR. The data contain 60,000 to 70,000 clones, about 87% of them singletons. The sequenced sample was CD4+ or CD8+ T cells sorted from blood, obtained in a trial of the OX40 agonist ivuxolimab. The receptors come from an adult with an advanced solid tumor such as melanoma, head and neck, liver or kidney cancer.

This clone was detected only a few times. The chain uses TRBV6-5 and TRBJ1-1, with 7 bases matching TRBD1. Germline V gene data show CDR1 as MNHEY and CDR2 as SVGAGI. J lost 1 base, V lost 2 bases, and 7 bases had no gene match. This CDR3 has 16 residues. CDR3 sequence: CASSYKSTGSNTEAFF. The CDR3 DNA follows: TGTGCCAGCAGTTACAAATCGACAGGGTCGAACACTGAAGCTTTCTTT.

This clone was seen a handful of times. This chain connects TRBV5-1 to TRBJ2-2; possibly TRBD1 for D (5 bases). The CDR3 extends over 17 amino acids. Germline values: CDR1 SGHRS, CDR2 YFSETQ. Trimming took off 2 bases at V and 5 bases at J, with 19 bases between the two ends. As DNA, the CDR3 is TGCGCCAGCAGCTTCCTCGGACAAGGAAGTTTAACCGGGGAGCTGTTTTTT. It translates to CASSFLGQGSLTGELFF.

The V and J genes are TRBV6-1 and TRBJ1-5; TRBD1 matches 9 bases. Germline V gene sequence: CDR1 MNHNS, CDR2 SASEGT. The CDR3 extends over 14 amino acids. After removal of 11 bases from V and 1 base from J, the junction contained 6 bases not matched to a gene. The CDR3 nucleotides are TGTGCCTCCTCCGGGACAGGGAGCAATCAGCCCCAGCATTTT. Translated, it gives CASSGTGSNQPQHF.

This sequence joins TRBV5-1 and TRBJ2-1; D possibly matches TRBD1 or TRBD2 (6 bases each). This CDR3 comprises 15 residues. Trimming stripped 4 bases from V and 5 bases from J, with 16 bases between. Germline V gene sequence: CDR1 SGHRS, CDR2 YFSETQ. The CDR3 region is CASSMGAGHHNEQFF. CDR3 nucleotide sequence: TGCGCCAGCAGCATGGGTGCGGGACACCACAATGAGCAGTTCTTC.

This rearrangement joins TRBV29-1 to TRBJ2-1; D call uncertain. Germline assignment: CDR1 SQVTM and CDR2 ANQGSEA. CDR3 length equals 12 residues. Trimming took 4 bases from V and 5 from J, leaving 9 bases between them. The CDR3, as DNA: TGCAGCGTTGGAGGTTGGAACAATGAGCAGTTCTTC. Translated, it gives CSVGGWNNEQFF.

This chain uses TRBV19 with TRBJ1-6; 9 bases align to TRBD1. The CDR3 consists of 14 residues. The J segment lost 5 bases and the V segment lost 7 bases, leaving 3 bases of the junction unmatched. The germline gives CDR1 LNHDA, CDR2 SQIVND (reference sequence). DNA of the CDR3: TGTGCCAGTATCTGGGACAGGGATAATTCACCCCTCCACTTT. Amino acids: CASIWDRDNSPLHF.

The gene calls are TRBV7-2 and TRBJ2-6; D is perhaps TRBD2 (5 bases). Trimming took off 5 bases at V and 0 bases at J, with 14 bases between the two ends. This CDR3 is built from 17 residues. CDR1 and CDR2 from the germline V gene are SGHTA and FQGNSA. In DNA, the CDR3 is TGTGCCAGCAGCCCCCGGTTCGGGGACTCTGGGGCCAACGTCCTGACTTTC. Its translation is CASSPRFGDSGANVLTF.

This chain joins TRBV4-2 and TRBJ2-3; 13 bases map to TRBD2. V gave up 4 bases and J gave up 2 bases; unmatched junction bases: 6. Germline V gene lookup returns CDR1 LGHNA and CDR2 YNFKEQ. This CDR3 has 17 amino acids. The CDR3 coding sequence is TGTGCCAGCAGCCGTGCAGGGACTAGCGGGGCCACAGATACGCAGTATTTT. Translation: CASSRAGTSGATDTQYF.

The CDR3 DNA reads as TGTGCCAGCATGTTAGGGACAGGGGGAAACACCATATATTTT. Protein product: CASMLGTGGNTIYF. This chain uses TRBV6-6 with TRBJ1-3; 9 bases align to TRBD1. The CDR3 totals 14 residues. Germline V CDR1 and CDR2: MNHNY, SVGAGI (reference sequence). Germline trimming cut 7 bases from V and 4 bases from J; bases unmatched to any gene: 5.

The CDR3 region has the DNA TGTGCCATCAGTGAGTCCCCAGGACAGGTCTCCTACGAGCAGTACTTC. This translates into CAISESPGQVSYEQYF. This sequence joins TRBV10-3 and TRBJ2-7; 7 nucleotides agree with TRBD1. The V and J ends lost 0 bases and 0 bases, in that order; junction bases with no gene match: 5. Per germline, CDR1 ENHRY and CDR2 SYGVKD. The CDR3 runs to 16 residues.

This chain links TRBV25-1 with TRBJ2-1, with 7 bases fitting TRBD2. After removal of 4 bases from V and 4 bases from J, the junction contained 7 bases not matched to a gene. Germline assignment: CDR1 MGHDK and CDR2 SYGVNS. The CDR3 covers 15 residues. The CDR3 spells CASSGGEGLYNEQFF. The CDR3 region has the DNA TGTGCCAGCAGTGGAGGGGAGGGGTTGTACAATGAGCAGTTCTTC.

The J gene is TRBJ2-7, the V gene TRBV18, with D uncertain. The germline V gene encodes CDR1 KGHSH and CDR2 LQKENI. With 0 bases removed from V and 5 bases from J, the gap between germline ends came to 14 bases. The CDR3 is made up of 15 amino acids. In DNA form, the CDR3 reads TGTGCCAGCTCACCACCGGGCCCCAAACGGGACGAGCAGTACTTC. It specifies CASSPPGPKRDEQYF.

J is TRBJ2-2 and V is TRBV7-7, with 8 bases matching TRBD2. The CDR3 sequence is 15 residues long. The J segment lost 7 bases and the V segment lost 4 bases, leaving 8 bases of the junction unmatched. The V gene's germline CDR1 is SSHAT and CDR2 FNYEAQ (reference sequence). CDR3 nucleotide sequence: TGTGCCAGCAGCTCCTCGAGGACTAGCAGCGGGGAGCTGTTTTTT. Encoded protein: CASSSSRTSSGELFF.

This rearrangement joins TRBV10-3 to TRBJ2-7; TRBD1 is a possible D gene (6 bases). The CDR3 spans 15 residues. V lost 2 bases, J lost 3 bases, and 14 bases lay in between. Per germline, CDR1 ENHRY and CDR2 SYGVKD. Here the CDR3 reads CAISEEGHRNYEQYF. In DNA, the CDR3 is TGTGCCATCAGTGAGGAGGGACATAGGAACTACGAGCAGTACTTC.

This chain links TRBV30 with TRBJ1-1; D might be TRBD1 (5 bases). Germline CDR1 and CDR2: GTSNPN and SVGIG (reference sequence). The CDR3 is 13 amino acids. Trimming stripped 8 bases from V and 1 base from J, with 14 bases between. This CDR3 is CAGGGLWNTEAFF. The CDR3 region has the DNA TGTGCCGGCGGGGGACTTTGGAACACTGAAGCTTTCTTT.

The chain links TRBV7-3 to TRBJ2-3; D ambiguous. This CDR3 region has 13 residues. V was cut by 0 bases and J by 4 bases, with 5 bases left in between. Germline V gives CDR1 SGHTA, CDR2 FQGTGA. CDR3 nucleotide sequence: TGTGCCAGCAGCTTAACCTATTCAGATACGCAGTATTTT. As protein: CASSLTYSDTQYF. Based on the CDR3 plus reference TRBV7-3 and TRBJ2-3, the full variable domain is GAGVSQTPSNKVTEKGKYVELRCDPISGHTALYWYRQSLGQGPEFLIYFQGTGAADDSGLPNDRFFAVRPEGSVSTLKIQRTERGDSAVYLCASSLTYSDTQYFGPGTRLTVL.

This clone was seen just once. The V and J genes are TRBV15 and TRBJ2-1; TRBD2 aligns across 8 bases. CDR1 and CDR2 from the germline V gene are LNHNV and YYDKDF (reference sequence). The J segment lost 0 bases and the V segment lost 1 base, leaving 5 bases of the junction unmatched. The CDR3 consists of 17 residues. Here the CDR3 reads CATSRVPSGSSYNEQFF. CDR3 DNA sequence: TGTGCCACCAGCAGAGTCCCGAGCGGGAGCTCCTACAATGAGCAGTTCTTC.

The CDR3 nucleotides read TGTGCCAGCAGTTACATGGCAGGTGGAGAACTGTTTTTT. It is translated as CASSYMAGGELFF. The genes are TRBV6-5 and TRBJ1-4; D remains unclear. V lost 2 bases, J lost 12 bases, and 13 bases lay in between. Germline values: CDR1 MNHEY, CDR2 SVGAGI. CDR3 size: 13 residues.

The V call is TRBV7-3, the J call TRBJ2-7, with TRBD2 as a possible D gene (6 bases). Germline values: CDR1 SGHTA, CDR2 FQGTGA. The CDR3 runs 14 residues. The V end was cut by 5 bases, the J end by 0 bases, with 11 bases between. The CDR3 DNA sequence: TGTGCCAGCAGCCCTCGCGGGAACTCCTACGAGCAGTACTTC. Its protein is CASSPRGNSYEQYF.